These 30 T cell receptor beta chains were sequenced from one sample in a study of human T cells and chemical hapten exposure. TCRdb re-called the 5' RACE reads with MiXCR, one entry per CDR3 protein. The table shows fewer than 150,000 distinct CDR3 sequences, with approximately 19% occurring only once. The starting material, unfractionated whole blood, was used for total RNA extraction. These TCRs come from a human donor in good health.

This clonotype was counted a few times. The chain is built from TRBV6-5 and TRBJ2-7; either TRBD1 or TRBD2 may supply D (6 bases each). The germline V and J ends were trimmed by 6 bases and 2 bases, with 14 bases remaining between them. Germline-derived CDR1 and CDR2 are MNHEY and SVGAGI. CDR3 length: 14 residues. CDR3 nucleotide sequence: TGTGCCAGCAGCCGAAGACGGGGGCCCTACGAGCAGTACTTC. Its protein is CASSRRRGPYEQYF.

V is TRBV21-1 and J is TRBJ2-6; the DNA was not compared with TRBD1, the D call given in the table. TRBV21-1 is annotated as a pseudogene. The CDR3 is 19 amino acids. CDR3 sequence (DNA): TGTGCCAGCAGCAAAGAGGGGGGGACAGGGACGTCTGGGGCCAACGTCCTGACTTTC. It specifies CASSKEGGTGTSGANVLTF.

This clonotype was recorded a few times. The chain employs TRBV28 and TRBJ1-6; D possibly corresponds to TRBD1 (6 bases). Germline V CDR1 and CDR2: MDHEN, SYDVKM. This CDR3 has 14 residues. V was pared by 7 bases and J by 9 bases, with 16 bases between. CDR3 protein: CASTYGAGVSPLHF. In DNA form, the CDR3 reads TGTGCCAGCACCTATGGGGCAGGGGTTTCACCCCTCCACTTT.

V gene TRBV2 combines with J gene TRBJ2-6; D perhaps matches TRBD1 (5 bases). The CDR3 is 13 residues long. Trimming cost V 10 bases and J 2 bases, with 9 bases left between them. CDR1 is SNHLY and CDR2 is FYNNEI in the germline V gene. The CDR3 nucleotides are TGTGCCAAAGGGGTTGCTGGGGCCAACGTCCTGACTTTC. Encoded protein: CAKGVAGANVLTF. Full variable domain (remainder filled in from reference TRBV2 and TRBJ2-6): EPEVTQTPSHQVTQMGQEVILRCVPISNHLYFYWYRQILGQKVEFLVSFYNNEISEKSEIFDDQFSVERPDGSNFTLKIRSTKLEDSAMYFCAKGVAGANVLTFGAGSRLTVL.

V gene TRBV24-1 combines with J gene TRBJ1-2; no reliable D call. Deletions cut 2 bases from V and 11 bases from J, with 20 bases between. Germline V gives CDR1 KGHDR, CDR2 SFDVKD. The CDR3 has 15 residues. The CDR3 loop reads CATSDSPGPETVYTF. As DNA, the CDR3 is TGTGCCACCAGTGATTCCCCGGGTCCCGAGACGGTTTACACCTTC.

This clonotype was seen more than once but under ten times. The chain is built from TRBV7-2 and TRBJ2-7, with 9 bases fitting TRBD2. The trim removed 1 base at V and 5 bases at J, leaving 3 bases unmatched. From germline, CDR1 is SGHTA and CDR2 FQGNSA. The CDR3 spans 14 residues. The CDR3 sequence is CASSLGAGGNEQYF. The CDR3 DNA sequence: TGTGCCAGCAGCTTAGGGGCGGGAGGGAACGAGCAGTACTTC.

This clonotype was counted only a few times. The chain couples TRBV24-1 to TRBJ1-5; no definite D call. Looked up from germline, CDR1 is KGHDR and CDR2 is SFDVKD. Trimming removed 8 bases at V and 4 bases at J, with 11 bases between. CDR3 length: 13 amino acids. This CDR3 reads CATNQGLNQPQHF. CDR3 sequence (DNA): TGTGCCACCAATCAAGGACTGAATCAGCCCCAGCATTTT.

This clonotype was counted ten times or more. This chain links TRBV28 with TRBJ2-6, with a weak D call TRBD2 (5 bases). CDR3 length: 14 residues. V dropped 8 bases and J dropped 0 bases, with 8 bases sitting between them. The germline gives CDR1 MDHEN, CDR2 SYDVKM. The CDR3 DNA is TGTGCCAGCTCTCGGGACTCTGGGGCCAACGTCCTGACTTTC. This sequence encodes CASSRDSGANVLTF.

The chain employs TRBV2 and TRBJ1-5; maybe TRBD1 (5 bases). CDR3 length equals 14 residues. Germline-derived CDR1 and CDR2 are SNHLY and FYNNEI. Trimming cost V 4 bases and J 5 bases, with 12 bases left between them. CDR3: CASSVRQRDQPQHF. The CDR3 DNA reads as TGTGCCAGCAGTGTCCGACAGAGGGATCAGCCCCAGCATTTT.

This chain links TRBV6-5 with TRBJ2-2; perhaps D is TRBD1 or TRBD2 (5 bases each). The length of the CDR3 is 15 residues. The germline V gene has CDR1 MNHEY and CDR2 SVGAGI. Trimming cost V 6 bases and J 9 bases, with 20 bases left between them. In DNA form, the CDR3 reads TGTGCCAGCAGCCCCAAAGTGGGGGTTGACCGGGAGCTGTTTTTT. The encoded protein is CASSPKVGVDRELFF.

The sample holds a few counts of this clonotype. The chain is built from TRBV5-5 and TRBJ2-1, with D uncertain. Per germline, CDR1 SGHKS and CDR2 YYEKEE (reference sequence). This CDR3 spans 14 amino acids. V shed 4 bases and J shed 3 bases, with 11 bases lying between them. In DNA form, the CDR3 reads TGTGCCAGCAGCCCAACAGCGATCTACAATGAGCAGTTCTTC. Amino acids: CASSPTAIYNEQFF. The whole variable domain, remainder taken from reference TRBV5-5 and TRBJ2-1, is DAGVTQSPTHLIKTRGQQVTLRCSPISGHKSVSWYQQVLGQGPQFIFQYYEKEERGRGNFPDRFSARQFPNYSSELNVNALLLGDSALYLCASSPTAIYNEQFFGPGTRLTVL.

V is TRBV20-1 and J is TRBJ2-7, with no clear D. The V gene's germline CDR1 is DFQATT and CDR2 SNEGSKA (reference sequence). V lost 5 bases and J lost 2, with 10 bases in between. The CDR3 length is 12 residues. As DNA, the CDR3 is TGCAGTGCTGACGGAGAGACCTACGAGCAGTACTTC. It specifies CSADGETYEQYF.

This chain joins TRBV15 and TRBJ1-2; D is possibly TRBD1 (6 bases). The V gene lost 0 bases and the J gene lost 2 bases, with 7 bases spanning the gap. The CDR3 is 14 residues long. CDR1 is LNHNV, CDR2 YYDKDF, per germline (reference sequence). The CDR3 DNA reads TGTGCCACCAGCAGAGAGAGGGGGAACTATGGCTACACCTTC. Translation: CATSRERGNYGYTF.

This clonotype has a count of ten or more. The V call is TRBV5-6, the J call TRBJ2-7; TRBD2 might be the D (5 bases). Germline CDR1 and CDR2: SGHDT and YYEEEE. The length of the CDR3 is 11 residues. Between the trimmed V and J ends, which lost 4 bases and 4 bases, there was a span of 6 bases. The CDR3 coding sequence is TGTGCCAGCAGCCGCGGGTACGAGCAGTACTTC. It encodes CASSRGYEQYF.

The gene calls are TRBV20-1 and TRBJ2-2, with TRBD2 matching 10 bases. Germline CDR1 DFQATT, CDR2 SNEGSKA (reference sequence). Unmatched junction bases numbered 10, after V lost 7 bases and J lost 5 bases. The CDR3 runs to 15 residues. CDR3 DNA sequence: TGCAGTGGGGCTAGCGGGAGTCAAGGAACCGGGGAGCTGTTTTTT. Amino acids: CSGASGSQGTGELFF.

This clonotype was picked up many times. The V call is TRBV18, the J call TRBJ1-1, with a possible D match to TRBD1 (5 bases). CDR1 and CDR2 from the germline V gene are KGHSH and LQKENI. CDR3 length: 12 amino acids. The V gene lost 2 bases and the J gene lost 7 bases, with 8 bases spanning the gap. CDR3: CASSPRGREAFF. As DNA, the CDR3 is TGTGCCAGCTCACCAAGGGGCCGTGAAGCTTTCTTT.

This clonotype was picked up a small number of times. This chain uses TRBV30 with TRBJ1-1; 9 nucleotides line up with TRBD1. This CDR3 has 16 residues. Germline loops: CDR1 GTSNPN, CDR2 SVGIG (reference sequence). V was clipped by 1 base and J by 6 bases; unmatched bases: 12. The CDR3 loop is CAWSEFGTGYSSEAFF. CDR3 in DNA: TGTGCCTGGAGTGAGTTCGGGACAGGGTATTCATCTGAAGCTTTCTTT.

This clonotype showed up just a few times. This sequence joins TRBV12-3 or TRBV12-4 and TRBJ2-3; D call uncertain. The length of the CDR3 is 13 residues. V lost 8 bases, J lost 4 bases, and 13 bases lay in between. In nucleotides, the CDR3 is TGTGCCAGCCTTCCTGAATTGGCAGATACGCAGTATTTT. Amino acid sequence: CASLPELADTQYF.

This clonotype was seen a few times. V usage is TRBV5-6 and J usage is TRBJ1-5; D is uncertain. V lost 3 bases and J 2 bases, leaving 15 bases between the germline ends. This CDR3 comprises 16 residues. CDR1 and CDR2 (germline): SGHDT, YYEEEE. This chain's CDR3 is CASSSDRGRGNQPQHF. As DNA, the CDR3 is TGTGCCAGCAGCTCGGACCGTGGCCGAGGCAATCAGCCCCAGCATTTT.

There are a few counts of this clonotype. The chain recombines TRBV5-4 with TRBJ2-3; 12 bases are shared with TRBD2. The CDR3 runs 16 residues. Germline V gene sequence: CDR1 SGHNT, CDR2 YYREEE (reference sequence). V lost 4 bases and J lost 1; bases outside the gene matches: 4. The CDR3 region is CASSLRLAGGTDTQYF. The CDR3 DNA sequence: TGTGCCAGCAGCCTTCGACTAGCGGGAGGCACAGATACGCAGTATTTT.

The CDR3 DNA sequence: TGTGCCAGCAGCTCGCCCGACGGGCTTGGGGACGAGCAGTACTTC. Translated, it gives CASSSPDGLGDEQYF. The chain has TRBV28 and TRBJ2-7; D unresolved. This CDR3 has 15 amino acids. V lost 6 bases to trimming and J lost 5 bases, with 20 bases between them. The germline V gene encodes CDR1 MDHEN and CDR2 SYDVKM. The full variable domain, its missing parts supplied by reference TRBV28 and TRBJ2-7, is DVKVTQSSRYLVKRTGEKVFLECVQDMDHENMFWYRQDPGLGLRLIYFSYDVKMKEKGDIPEGYSVSREKKERFSLILESASTNQTSMYLCASSSPDGLGDEQYFGPGTRLTVT.

This chain joins TRBV20-1 and TRBJ1-2; a possible D gene is TRBD1 (6 bases). The CDR3 runs to 10 residues. Trimming left V 5 bases short and J 7 bases short, with 8 bases between. The germline CDR1 and CDR2 sequences are DFQATT and SNEGSKA (reference sequence). The CDR3 DNA follows: TGCAGTGCTTACAGGGTTGGCTACACCTTC. It is translated as CSAYRVGYTF.

This clonotype was recorded a few times. This chain links TRBV27 with TRBJ2-1; 14 bases agree with TRBD2. Germline CDR1 MNHEY, CDR2 SMNVEV (reference sequence). J was trimmed by 8 bases and V by 5 bases; bases with no gene match: 2. The CDR3 extends over 14 amino acids. In DNA form, the CDR3 reads TGTGCCAGCAGTGGGGGACTAGCGGGAGATGAGCAGTTCTTC. It is translated as CASSGGLAGDEQFF.

This clonotype was observed a few times. The chain employs TRBV11-2 and TRBJ1-2; D is unclear. Germline V gene sequence: CDR1 SGHAT, CDR2 FQNNGV. V gave up 1 base and J gave up 5 bases, with 8 bases separating them. This CDR3 is built from 13 residues. In nucleotides, the CDR3 is TGTGCCAGCAGCTTAGGGCTTGCATATGGCTACACCTTC. Protein sequence: CASSLGLAYGYTF. Full variable domain (outside the CDR3, taken from reference TRBV11-2 and TRBJ1-2): EAGVAQSPRYKIIEKRQSVAFWCNPISGHATLYWYQQILGQGPKLLIQFQNNGVVDDSQLPKDRFSAERLKGVDSTLKIQPAKLEDSAVYLCASSLGLAYGYTFGSGTRLTVV.

The chain uses TRBV7-2 and TRBJ1-1; TRBD1 agrees at 9 bases. The length of the CDR3 is 14 residues. From germline, CDR1 is SGHTA and CDR2 FQGNSA. Germline trimming cut 4 bases from V and 5 bases from J; bases unmatched to any gene: 5. The CDR3 is CASSSQGAQTEAFF. The CDR3 DNA is TGTGCCAGCAGCTCACAGGGGGCCCAGACTGAAGCTTTCTTT.

The sample holds a few counts of this clonotype. The CDR3 loop is CASREEERKETQYF. CDR3 DNA sequence: TGCGCCAGCAGAGAGGAAGAGCGAAAAGAGACCCAGTACTTC. The chain carries TRBV5-1 and TRBJ2-5, with D unclear. The CDR3 spans 14 residues. The V gene lost 5 bases and the J gene lost 3 bases, with 14 bases spanning the gap. The germline gives CDR1 SGHRS, CDR2 YFSETQ. Based on the CDR3 plus reference TRBV5-1 and TRBJ2-5, the full variable domain is KAGVTQTPRYLIKTRGQQVTLSCSPISGHRSVSWYQQTPGQGLQFLFEYFSETQRNKGNFPGRFSGRQFSNSRSEMNVSTLELGDSALYLCASREEERKETQYFGPGTRLLVL.

This clonotype was counted only a few times. V and J are TRBV11-2 and TRBJ2-7; D is unresolved. Germline V gives CDR1 SGHAT, CDR2 FQNNGV. Between the trimmed V and J ends, which lost 5 bases and 2 bases, there was a span of 10 bases. The CDR3 covers 13 residues. In DNA form, the CDR3 reads TGTGCCAGCAGCAATATTAAAACCTACGAGCAGTACTTC. This gives the protein CASSNIKTYEQYF.

A few counts support this clonotype. The gene calls are TRBV27 and TRBJ2-7, with D possibly TRBD1 on 6 matching bases. With 3 bases removed from V and 0 bases from J, the gap between germline ends came to 12 bases. The CDR3 contains 15 residues. Germline CDR1 MNHEY, CDR2 SMNVEV (reference sequence). The CDR3 DNA reads TGTGCCAGCAGTTTTGCAGGACAGCCCTCCTACGAGCAGTACTTC. This gives the protein CASSFAGQPSYEQYF.

The sample holds a few counts of this clonotype. The chain employs TRBV12-3 or TRBV12-4 and TRBJ1-5; 7 bases line up with TRBD1. V lost 6 bases and J lost 3; bases outside the gene matches: 11. The CDR3 is 16 residues long. The CDR3 region has the DNA TGTGCCAGCAGCCCGGCGGGCAGGGGGGCCAATCAGCCCCAGCATTTT. Its protein is CASSPAGRGANQPQHF.

The rearrangement joins TRBV6-5 to TRBJ2-3; tentatively, D is TRBD2 (5 bases). The CDR3 has 12 amino acids. The V and J ends lost 8 bases and 9 bases respectively, with 15 bases between them. Germline-derived CDR1 and CDR2 are MNHEY and SVGAGI. In DNA form, the CDR3 reads TGTGCCAGCGGGCGCTGGAGCGGAACGCAGTATTTT. Translation: CASGRWSGTQYF.